This T cell receptor beta chain emerged from a study of OX40 agonist ivuxolimab in advanced cancers. About the investigation overall: Ivuxolimab was a fully human IgG2 agonistic monoclonal antibody targeting the costimulatory receptor OX40 (CD134). Intravenous ivuxolimab was administered to patients every 2 weeks at six dose levels: 0.01, 0.1, 0.3, 1.5, 3 and 10 mg/kg. Of the approximately 50 dose-escalation patients, hepatocellular carcinoma was present in 19, melanoma in approximately 15, renal cell carcinoma in 9 and head and neck cancer in 9. In the dose-escalation cohort, 70% to 85% of patients were male, and the mean age was approximately 64 years, with a range of 23 to 79. Prior anti-PD-1, anti-PD-L1 or anti-CTLA-4 therapy was permitted, and checkpoint inhibitors had been received by under 50% of dose-escalation patients. Three dose-escalation patients achieved partial responses, one with hepatocellular carcinoma and two with cutaneous melanoma. The purpose of peripheral TCRbeta sequencing was to test whether ivuxolimab changed TCR sequence diversity and led to clonal T-cell expansion. The monotherapy dose-escalation portion (N ≈ 52 patients) of the phase I ivuxolimab trial is reported in the paper. Results and caveats for the whole study, not just this receptor: The antigen specificity of the peripheral T cells that underwent clonal expansion was not determined. In the 0.1-3.0 mg/kg groups, partial responders were among the patients with the lowest normalized peripheral clonal expansion, particularly in CD8+ T cells. Clonal expansion of both CD4+ and CD8+ blood T cells was observed from baseline to week 6 at doses 0.1 to 3.0 mg/kg. After ivuxolimab, expanded clones were on average more numerous among CD8+ T cells than among CD4+ T cells. Low levels of normalized T-cell clonal expansion were also shown by some nonresponding patients.

The sample holds many counts of this clone. It lacks a known antigen. Per-base qualities were not stored, and no clone one base away is much larger. Patients with autoimmune disease history or receiving systemic immunosuppression were excluded from the trial. Peripheral blood for TCR sequencing was drawn from every dose cohort at baseline, at cycle 4 day 1 and at cycle 7 day 1. The samples were taken from a phase I, first-in-human, multicenter, open-label dose-escalation trial of ivuxolimab. The trial enrolled adults with locally advanced or metastatic head and neck squamous cell, hepatocellular, melanoma or renal cell carcinoma. Before TCR sequencing, CD4+ T cells and CD8+ T cells from peripheral blood were sorted into separate populations. Genomic DNA was extracted from sorted cells for sequencing of the TCRbeta CDR3 region. TCRbeta CDR3 regions were sequenced using the immunoSEQ Assay. TCRdb provides this immuneACCESS table in a form limited to in-frame rearrangements. Some clones are lacking; in checked studies, under half of them reflect an unresolved V gene, and why the rest are absent is not known. Counted in this sample were approximately 63,000 clones; approximately 90% of them appeared once. Together, the top ten hold about 6.5% of the sample.

CDR1 and CDR2 were assigned from the germline V gene as SGHRS and YFSETQ. Clipping removes 3 bases from V and 2 bases from J, with 2 as the unmatched junction base count. The cysteine opens and the phenylalanine closes a CDR3 of 14 amino acids. Only the CDR3 DNA stays, 42 bases, in frame from base 1. Material: CD4+ or CD8+ T cells sorted from blood, obtained in a trial of the OX40 agonist ivuxolimab. The chain is made from TRBV5-1 and TRBJ1-5, and 7 junctional nucleotides match TRBD1. The clonotype comes from an adult with an advanced solid tumor such as melanoma, head and neck, liver or kidney cancer. CDR3 region: CASSSGQGNQPQHF. The DNA is as follows: TGCGCCAGCAGCTCAGGACAGGGCAATCAGCCCCAGCATTTT.